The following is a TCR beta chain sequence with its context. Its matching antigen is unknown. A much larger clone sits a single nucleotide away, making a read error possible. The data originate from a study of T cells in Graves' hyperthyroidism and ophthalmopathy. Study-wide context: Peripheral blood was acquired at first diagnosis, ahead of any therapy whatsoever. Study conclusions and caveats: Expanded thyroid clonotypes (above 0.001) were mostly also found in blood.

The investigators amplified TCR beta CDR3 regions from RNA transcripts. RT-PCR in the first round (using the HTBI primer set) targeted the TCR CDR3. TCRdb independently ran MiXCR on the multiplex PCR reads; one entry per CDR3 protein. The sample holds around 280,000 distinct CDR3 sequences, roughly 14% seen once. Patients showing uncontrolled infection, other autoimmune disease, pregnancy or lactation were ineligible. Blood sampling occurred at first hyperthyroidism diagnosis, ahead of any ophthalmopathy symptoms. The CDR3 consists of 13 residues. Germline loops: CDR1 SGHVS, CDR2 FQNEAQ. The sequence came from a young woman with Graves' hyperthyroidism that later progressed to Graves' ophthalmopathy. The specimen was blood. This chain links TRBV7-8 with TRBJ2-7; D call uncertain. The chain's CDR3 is CVSSLDDFYEQYF. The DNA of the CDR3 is TGTGTCAGCAGCTTAGATGACTTCTACGAGCAGTACTTC.